This is a list of T cell receptor beta chains from one sample in a study of graft-versus-host responses after intestinal transplantation. The method was immunoSEQ multiplex PCR; TCRdb's version includes in-frame clones alone and lacks a portion of them. The table lists 50,000 to 75,000 clones, around 93% of them singletons. These receptors have no identified antigens. The sequencing here drew on unstimulated CD4+ T cells sorted from spleen or lymph node cells, taken before transplant. The source of these receptors is a human donor who was the organ donor for an intestinal transplant. Both conserved end residues are part of each CDR3. A D gene is named only where the DNA matches it firmly. Expanded clones get a size class; other rows say once, few or many, or leave the size out.

abundance,v_gene,j_gene,d_gene,CDR3aa,CDR3nt
NA,TRBV6-1,TRBJ2-5,TRBD1,CATSDRGVPRDQYF,TGTGCCACCAGCGACAGGGGAGTACCGAGGGACCAGTACTTC
once,TRBV6-1,TRBJ2-2,NA,CASSEWGFAGAANTGELFF,TGTGCCAGCAGTGAGTGGGGGTTCGCAGGGGCCGCGAACACCGGGGAGCTGTTTTTT
NA,TRBV4-1,TRBJ1-2,NA,CASSQAFGFDYGYTF,TGCGCCAGCAGCCAAGCATTTGGGTTTGACTATGGCTACACCTTC
NA,TRBV6-5,TRBJ2-2,TRBD1,CASRVDRYLGELFF,TGTGCCAGCAGGGTGGACAGGTATCTCGGGGAGCTGTTTTTT
NA,TRBV9,TRBJ2-2,NA,CASSARQGGAGELFF,TGTGCCAGCAGCGCCCGACAGGGAGGGGCCGGGGAGCTGTTTTTT
few,TRBV4-3,TRBJ1-3,NA,CASSQGPLSGNTIYF,TGCGCCAGCAGCCAAGGCCCACTCTCTGGAAACACCATATATTTT
NA,TRBV5-6,TRBJ2-3,NA,CASSSISGTSTDTQYF,TGTGCCAGCAGCTCGATCTCAGGGACGAGCACAGATACGCAGTATTTT
NA,TRBV2,TRBJ2-7,TRBD2,CASSEEASGTYEQYF,TGTGCCAGCAGTGAAGAGGCTAGCGGAACCTACGAGCAGTACTTC
NA,TRBV5-1,TRBJ2-1,NA,CASSWQGPKNGEQFF,TGCGCCAGCAGCTGGCAAGGTCCGAAGAACGGTGAGCAGTTCTTC
once,TRBV5-4,TRBJ1-2,TRBD1,CASSGQGRDYGYTF,TGTGCCAGCAGCGGACAGGGACGGGACTATGGCTACACCTTC
NA,TRBV18,TRBJ2-3,TRBD2,CASSPLPVTSGTDTQYF,TGTGCCAGCTCACCACTTCCAGTGACTAGCGGCACAGATACGCAGTATTTT